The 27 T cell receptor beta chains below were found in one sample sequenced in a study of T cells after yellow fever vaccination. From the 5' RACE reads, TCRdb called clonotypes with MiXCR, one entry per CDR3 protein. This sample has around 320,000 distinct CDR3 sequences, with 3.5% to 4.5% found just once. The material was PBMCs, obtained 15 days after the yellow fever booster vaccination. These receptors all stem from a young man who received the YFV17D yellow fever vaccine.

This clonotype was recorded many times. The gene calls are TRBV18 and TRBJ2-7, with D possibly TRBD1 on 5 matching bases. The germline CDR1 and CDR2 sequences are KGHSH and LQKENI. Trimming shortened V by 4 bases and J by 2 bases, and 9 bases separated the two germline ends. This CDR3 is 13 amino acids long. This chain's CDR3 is CASSQGAAYEQYV. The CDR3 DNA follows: TGTGCCAGCTCACAAGGGGCGGCCTACGAGCAGTACGTC.

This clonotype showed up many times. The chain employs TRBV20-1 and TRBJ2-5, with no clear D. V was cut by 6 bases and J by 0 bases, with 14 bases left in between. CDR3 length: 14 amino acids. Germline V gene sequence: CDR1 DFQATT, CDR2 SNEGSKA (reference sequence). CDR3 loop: CSAARTRYQETQYF. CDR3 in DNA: TGCAGTGCCGCTAGAACCCGGTACCAAGAGACCCAGTACTTC.

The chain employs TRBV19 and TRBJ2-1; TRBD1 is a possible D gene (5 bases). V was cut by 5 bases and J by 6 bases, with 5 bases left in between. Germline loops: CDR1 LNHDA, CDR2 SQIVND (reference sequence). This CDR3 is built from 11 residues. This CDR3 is CASSDSNEQFF. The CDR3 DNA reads TGTGCCAGTAGTGACAGCAATGAGCAGTTCTTC.

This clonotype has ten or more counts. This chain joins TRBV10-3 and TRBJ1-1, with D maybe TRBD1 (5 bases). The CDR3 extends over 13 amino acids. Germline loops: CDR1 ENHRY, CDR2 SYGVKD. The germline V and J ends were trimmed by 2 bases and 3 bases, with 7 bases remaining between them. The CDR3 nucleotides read TGTGCCATCAGTGAGATCAGGGACACTGAAGCTTTCTTT. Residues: CAISEIRDTEAFF.

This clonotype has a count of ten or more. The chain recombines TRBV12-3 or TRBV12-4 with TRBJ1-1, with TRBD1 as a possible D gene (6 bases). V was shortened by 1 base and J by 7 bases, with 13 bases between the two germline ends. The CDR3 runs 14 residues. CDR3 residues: CASSLDRELNEAFF. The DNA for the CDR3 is TGTGCCAGCAGTTTAGACAGGGAGCTGAATGAAGCTTTCTTT.

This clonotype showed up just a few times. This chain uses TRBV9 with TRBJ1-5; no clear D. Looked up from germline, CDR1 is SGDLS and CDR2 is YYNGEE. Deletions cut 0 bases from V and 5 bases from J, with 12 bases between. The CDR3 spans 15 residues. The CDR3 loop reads CASSVEGGSDQPQHF. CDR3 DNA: TGTGCCAGCAGCGTAGAAGGAGGGTCCGATCAGCCCCAGCATTTT.

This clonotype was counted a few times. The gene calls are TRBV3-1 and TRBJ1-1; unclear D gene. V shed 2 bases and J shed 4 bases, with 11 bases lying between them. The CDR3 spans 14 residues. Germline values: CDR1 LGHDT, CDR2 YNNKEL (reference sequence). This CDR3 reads CASSQQLGGTEAFF. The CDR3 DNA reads TGTGCCAGCAGCCAACAACTGGGAGGCACTGAAGCTTTCTTT.

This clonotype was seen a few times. CDR3 DNA sequence: TGCAGTGCGTGGGATAGGGATGAGCAGTTCTTC. Protein product: CSAWDRDEQFF. V and J are TRBV20-1 and TRBJ2-1; D remains unclear. Trimming pared 6 bases from V and 8 bases from J, leaving 11 bases between. From germline, CDR1 is DFQATT and CDR2 SNEGSKA (reference sequence). The CDR3 runs 11 residues.

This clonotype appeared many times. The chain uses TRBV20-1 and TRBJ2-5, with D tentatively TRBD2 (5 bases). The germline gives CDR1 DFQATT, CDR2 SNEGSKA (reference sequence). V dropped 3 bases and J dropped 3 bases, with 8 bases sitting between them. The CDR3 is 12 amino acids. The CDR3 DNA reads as TGCAGTGCTAGCCTCGGGAAAGAGACCCAGTACTTC. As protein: CSASLGKETQYF.

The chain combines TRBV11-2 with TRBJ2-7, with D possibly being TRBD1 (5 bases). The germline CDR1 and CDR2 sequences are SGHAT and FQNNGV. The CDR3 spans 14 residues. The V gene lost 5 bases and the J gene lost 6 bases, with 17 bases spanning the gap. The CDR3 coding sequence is TGTGCCAGCAGCCCCCGCAGGGAATGGGGCGAGCAGTACTTC. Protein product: CASSPRREWGEQYF.

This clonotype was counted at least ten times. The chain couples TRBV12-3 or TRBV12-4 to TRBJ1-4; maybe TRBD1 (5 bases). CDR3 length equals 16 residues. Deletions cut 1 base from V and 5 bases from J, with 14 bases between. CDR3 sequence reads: CASSLEGRQSNEKLFF. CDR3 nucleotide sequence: TGTGCCAGCAGTTTAGAGGGCCGACAGTCGAATGAAAAACTGTTTTTT.

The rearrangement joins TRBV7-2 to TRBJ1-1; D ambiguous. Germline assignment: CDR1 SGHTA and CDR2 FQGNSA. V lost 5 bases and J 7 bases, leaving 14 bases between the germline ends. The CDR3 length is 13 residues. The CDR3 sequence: CASSRNRHLEAFF. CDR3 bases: TGTGCCAGCAGCCGAAATAGACACCTTGAAGCTTTCTTT.

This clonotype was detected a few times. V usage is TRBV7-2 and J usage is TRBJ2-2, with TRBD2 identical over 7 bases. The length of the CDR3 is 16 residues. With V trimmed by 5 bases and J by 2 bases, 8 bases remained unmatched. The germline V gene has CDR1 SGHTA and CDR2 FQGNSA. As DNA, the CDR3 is TGTGCCAGCAGCCGCGGGACTAACCGTAACACCGGGGAGCTGTTTTTT. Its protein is CASSRGTNRNTGELFF. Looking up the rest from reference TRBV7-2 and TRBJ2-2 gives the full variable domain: GAGVSQSPSNKVTEKGKDVELRCDPISGHTALYWYRQSLGQGLEFLIYFQGNSAPDKSGLPSDRFSAERTGGSVSTLTIQRTQQEDSAVYLCASSRGTNRNTGELFFGEGSRLTVL.

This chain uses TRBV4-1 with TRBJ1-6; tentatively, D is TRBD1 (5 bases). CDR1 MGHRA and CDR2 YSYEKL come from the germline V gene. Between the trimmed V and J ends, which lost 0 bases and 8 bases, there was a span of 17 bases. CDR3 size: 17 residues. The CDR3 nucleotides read TGCGCCAGCAGCCAAGATCCCGCAGGGCCCGGATATTCACCCCTCCACTTT. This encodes CASSQDPAGPGYSPLHF.

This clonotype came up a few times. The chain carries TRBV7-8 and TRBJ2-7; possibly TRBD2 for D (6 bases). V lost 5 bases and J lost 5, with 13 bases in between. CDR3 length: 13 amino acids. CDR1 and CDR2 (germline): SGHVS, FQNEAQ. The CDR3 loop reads CASSPGAPNEQYF. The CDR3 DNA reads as TGTGCCAGCAGCCCGGGAGCGCCCAACGAGCAGTACTTC.

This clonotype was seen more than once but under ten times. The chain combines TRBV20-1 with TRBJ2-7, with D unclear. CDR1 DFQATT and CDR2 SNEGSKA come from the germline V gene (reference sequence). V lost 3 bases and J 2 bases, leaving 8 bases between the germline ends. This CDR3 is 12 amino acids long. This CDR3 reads CSARTETYEQYF. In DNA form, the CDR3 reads TGCAGTGCTAGGACGGAGACCTACGAGCAGTACTTC.

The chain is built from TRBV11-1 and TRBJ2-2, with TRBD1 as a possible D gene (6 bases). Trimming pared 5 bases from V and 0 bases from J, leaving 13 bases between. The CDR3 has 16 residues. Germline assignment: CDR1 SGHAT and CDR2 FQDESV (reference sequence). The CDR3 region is CASSHAGTSNTGELFF. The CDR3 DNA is TGTGCCAGCAGCCACGCCGGGACATCGAACACCGGGGAGCTGTTTTTT. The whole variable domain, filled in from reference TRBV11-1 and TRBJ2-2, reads EAEVAQSPRYKITEKSQAVAFWCDPISGHATLYWYRQILGQGPELLVQFQDESVVDDSQLPKDRFSAERLKGVDSTLKIQPAELGDSAMYLCASSHAGTSNTGELFFGEGSRLTVL.

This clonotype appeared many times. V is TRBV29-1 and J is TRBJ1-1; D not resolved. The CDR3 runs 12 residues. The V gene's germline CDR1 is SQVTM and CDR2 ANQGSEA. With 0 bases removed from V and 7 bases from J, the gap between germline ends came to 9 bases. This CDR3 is CSVEERWDEAFF. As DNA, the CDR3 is TGCAGCGTTGAAGAACGATGGGATGAAGCTTTCTTT. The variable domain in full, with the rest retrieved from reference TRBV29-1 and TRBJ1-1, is SAVISQKPSRDICQRGTSLTIQCQVDSQVTMMFWYRQQPGQSLTLIATANQGSEATYESGFVIDKFPISRPNLTFSTLTVSNMSPEDSSIYLCSVEERWDEAFFGQGTRLTVV.

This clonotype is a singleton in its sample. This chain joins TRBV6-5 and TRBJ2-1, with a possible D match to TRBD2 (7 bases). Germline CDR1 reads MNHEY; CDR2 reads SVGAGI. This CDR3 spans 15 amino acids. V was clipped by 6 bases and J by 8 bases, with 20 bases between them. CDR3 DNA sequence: TGTGCCAGCAGAGGATCTTGGGGGGGGGGCGATGAGCAGTTCTTC. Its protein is CASRGSWGGGDEQFF.

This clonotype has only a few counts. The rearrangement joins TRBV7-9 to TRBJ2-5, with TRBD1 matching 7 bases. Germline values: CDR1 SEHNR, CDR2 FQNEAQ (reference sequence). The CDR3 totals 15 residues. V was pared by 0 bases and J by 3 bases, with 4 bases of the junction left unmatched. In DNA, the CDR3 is TGTGCCAGCAGCTTAGCATCAACAGGGGAAGAGACCCAGTACTTC. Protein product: CASSLASTGEETQYF.

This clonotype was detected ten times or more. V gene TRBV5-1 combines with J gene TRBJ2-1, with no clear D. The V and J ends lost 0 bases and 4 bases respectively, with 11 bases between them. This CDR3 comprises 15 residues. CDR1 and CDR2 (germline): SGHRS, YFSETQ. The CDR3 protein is CASSLASDEYNEQFF. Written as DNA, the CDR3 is TGCGCCAGCAGCTTGGCCTCCGACGAGTACAATGAGCAGTTCTTC.

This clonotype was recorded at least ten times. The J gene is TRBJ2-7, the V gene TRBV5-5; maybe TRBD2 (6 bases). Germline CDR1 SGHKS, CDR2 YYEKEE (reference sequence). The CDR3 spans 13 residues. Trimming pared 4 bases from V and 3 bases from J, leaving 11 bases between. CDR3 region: CASSLAGNYEQYF. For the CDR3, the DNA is TGTGCCAGCAGCCTGGCGGGGAACTACGAGCAGTACTTC.

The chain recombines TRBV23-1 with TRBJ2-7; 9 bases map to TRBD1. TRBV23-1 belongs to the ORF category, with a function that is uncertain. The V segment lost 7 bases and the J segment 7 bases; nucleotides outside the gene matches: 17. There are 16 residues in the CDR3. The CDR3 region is CASNRRPGQGSSEQYF. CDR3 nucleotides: TGCGCCAGCAACCGCAGACCGGGACAGGGATCCTCGGAGCAGTACTTC.

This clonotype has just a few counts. This CDR3 reads CASSPSPGQGSGGYTF. The CDR3 DNA is TGTGCCAGCAGTCCATCCCCGGGACAGGGATCAGGTGGCTACACCTTC. This sequence joins TRBV6-5 and TRBJ1-2, with TRBD1 matching over 9 bases. Unmatched junction bases numbered 14, after V lost 5 bases and J lost 7 bases. The CDR3 is 16 amino acids. The germline V gene encodes CDR1 MNHEY and CDR2 SVGAGI.

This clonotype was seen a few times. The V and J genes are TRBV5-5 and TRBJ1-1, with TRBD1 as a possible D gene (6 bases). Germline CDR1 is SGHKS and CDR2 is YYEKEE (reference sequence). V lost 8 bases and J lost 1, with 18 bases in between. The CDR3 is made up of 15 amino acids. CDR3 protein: CASLLFGGANTEAFF. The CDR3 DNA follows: TGTGCCAGTCTCCTCTTTGGGGGGGCGAACACTGAAGCTTTCTTT.

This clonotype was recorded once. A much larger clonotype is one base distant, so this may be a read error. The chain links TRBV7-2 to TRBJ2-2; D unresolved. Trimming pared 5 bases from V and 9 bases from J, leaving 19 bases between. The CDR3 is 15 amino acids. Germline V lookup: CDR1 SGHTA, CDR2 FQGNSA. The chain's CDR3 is CASSVRDRVAWELFF. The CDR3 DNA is TGTGCCAGCAGCGTTAGGGATCGGGTGGCCTGGGAGCTGTTTTTT.

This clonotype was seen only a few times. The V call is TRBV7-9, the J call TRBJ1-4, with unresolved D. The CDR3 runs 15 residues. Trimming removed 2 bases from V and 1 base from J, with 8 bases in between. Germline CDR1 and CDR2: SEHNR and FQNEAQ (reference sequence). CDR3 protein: CASSLNVRTNEKLFF. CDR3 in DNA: TGTGCCAGCAGCTTAAACGTGAGAACTAATGAAAAACTGTTTTTT.